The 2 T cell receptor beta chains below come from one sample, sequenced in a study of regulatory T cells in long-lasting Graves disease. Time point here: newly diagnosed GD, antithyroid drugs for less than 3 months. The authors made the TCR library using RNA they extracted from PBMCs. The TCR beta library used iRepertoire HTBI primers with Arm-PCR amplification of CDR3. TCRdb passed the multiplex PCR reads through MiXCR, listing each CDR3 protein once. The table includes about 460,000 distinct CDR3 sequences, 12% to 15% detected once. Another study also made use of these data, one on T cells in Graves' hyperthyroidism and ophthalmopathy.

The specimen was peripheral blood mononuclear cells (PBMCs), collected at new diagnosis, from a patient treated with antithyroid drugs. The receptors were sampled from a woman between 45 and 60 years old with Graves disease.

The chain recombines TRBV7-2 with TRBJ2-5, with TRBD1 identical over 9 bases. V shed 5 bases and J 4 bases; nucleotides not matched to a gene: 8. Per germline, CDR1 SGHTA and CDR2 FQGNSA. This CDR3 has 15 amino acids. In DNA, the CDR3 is TGTGCCAGCAGCCTTACAGGGGGCTGGGCAGAGACCCAGTACTTC. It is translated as CASSLTGGWAETQYF.

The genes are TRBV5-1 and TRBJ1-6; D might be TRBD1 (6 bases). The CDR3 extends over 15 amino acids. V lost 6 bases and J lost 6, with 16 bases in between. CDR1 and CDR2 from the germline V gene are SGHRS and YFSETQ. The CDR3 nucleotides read TGCGCCAGCACAATCAGGGGCGACCCTAATTCACCCCTCCACTTT. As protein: CASTIRGDPNSPLHF.